A single sample gave rise to the 7 T cell receptor beta chains below, sequenced in a study of Ad26.COV2.S vaccination and SARS-CoV-2 variants. Treatment described: around 19 received Ad26.COV2.S at low or high dose, single or two shots; 5 received placebo; per-sample allocation not given. Samples came from day 63 after the first vaccine or placebo injection. Only in-frame clones appear in the TCRdb table, and some are missing; sequencing was by immunoSEQ multiplex PCR. Of a few hundred thousand clones in the sample, roughly 80% were seen once. The starting material was peripheral blood, obtained in a trial of Ad26.COV2.S vaccine versus placebo. The receptors stem from a person aged 18-60 years who received the Ad26.COV2.S COVID-19 vaccine or a placebo.

This sequence joins TRBV27 and TRBJ2-5, with D possibly being TRBD1 (6 bases). This CDR3 comprises 15 residues. Germline V CDR1 and CDR2: MNHEY, SMNVEV (reference sequence). V was shortened by 6 bases and J by 1 base, with 15 bases between the two germline ends. The CDR3 DNA reads TGTGCCAGCAGGCGTCTTTCAGGGGTCCAAGAGACCCAGTACTTC. It encodes CASRRLSGVQETQYF.

Points on this clone: The sample contains more than one DNA sequence encoding this CDR3. The rearrangement uses TRBV18 and TRBJ1-2, with TRBD1 as a possible D gene (5 bases). CDR1 is KGHSH, CDR2 LQKENI, per germline. CDR3 length: 14 amino acids. V was cut by 0 bases and J by 4 bases, with 9 bases left in between. DNA for the CDR3: TGTGCCAGCTCACCACCGGGGCAGGGCTATGGCTACACCTTC. It is translated as CASSPPGQGYGYTF.

Notes on this clone: Other DNA sequences in this specimen translate into the identical CDR3. The chain couples TRBV11-3 to TRBJ2-7; no clear D. CDR3 length: 11 residues. The germline gives CDR1 SGHNT, CDR2 YENEEA. V shed 1 base and J shed 4 bases, with 2 bases lying between them. In DNA, the CDR3 is TGTGCCAGCAGCTTAGTTTACGAGCAGTACTTC. As protein: CASSLVYEQYF.

This chain connects TRBV6-6 to TRBJ1-3; D may be TRBD1 (5 bases). V shed 6 bases and J shed 0 bases, with 9 bases lying between them. The CDR3 is 14 residues long. CDR1 is MNHNY, CDR2 SVGAGI, per germline (reference sequence). The CDR3 loop reads CASRQDSSGNTIYF. The CDR3 nucleotides read TGTGCCAGCAGACAAGACAGCTCTGGAAACACCATATATTTT.

This clone showed up just once. This sample also contains other DNA sequences that code for the same CDR3. V gene TRBV27 combines with J gene TRBJ1-5; tentative D call: TRBD1 (6 bases). This CDR3 is built from 14 residues. Germline assignment: CDR1 MNHEY and CDR2 SMNVEV (reference sequence). The ends were cut back, 0 bases at V and 7 bases at J, with 10 bases in the middle. The CDR3 loop is CASSLSGRGQPQHF. The CDR3 nucleotides read TGTGCCAGCAGTTTATCGGGAAGGGGGCAGCCCCAGCATTTT.

This chain connects TRBV19 to TRBJ1-5, with D maybe TRBD1 (5 bases). The CDR3 totals 13 residues. The V end lost 7 bases, the J end lost 7 bases, and 14 bases lay between the germline ends. CDR1 LNHDA and CDR2 SQIVND come from the germline V gene (reference sequence). In nucleotides, the CDR3 is TGTGCCAGTACCCCCGGGGGTGACCAGCCCCAGCATTTT. It translates to CASTPGGDQPQHF.

The V gene is TRBV24-1, the J gene TRBJ1-1; no firm D call. Germline V gene lookup returns CDR1 KGHDR and CDR2 SFDVKD. Trimming shortened V by 7 bases and J by 2 bases, and 4 bases separated the two germline ends. The CDR3 runs to 11 residues. CDR3 residues: CATRDNTEAFF. The CDR3 nucleotides are TGTGCCACCAGAGACAACACTGAAGCTTTCTTT.